Shown below are 27 T cell receptor beta chains from a single sample sequenced in a study of cytomegalovirus exposure and HLA in healthy donors. 13 Jbeta primers and 60 Vbeta primers were used for the PCR. Assay: immunoSEQ multiplex PCR; the TCRdb copy retains only in-frame clones and omits some. The table shows 110,000 or so clones, with approximately 80% occurring only once. Material: PBMCs. The receptor source for this set is a woman between 18 and 30 years old in good health and CMV-seronegative.

The chain links TRBV5-1 to TRBJ2-7, with 12 bases matching TRBD2. Per the germline V gene, CDR1 is SGHRS and CDR2 is YFSETQ. This CDR3 spans 16 amino acids. V trimming: 0 bases; J trimming: 2 bases; junction bases outside the gene matches: 3. The CDR3 reads CASSLGLAGGPYEQYV. In DNA, the CDR3 is TGCGCCAGCAGCTTGGGGCTAGCGGGGGGGCCCTACGAGCAGTACGTC.

This clone was detected only a few times. The chain uses TRBV28 and TRBJ2-7, with a weak D call TRBD2 (5 bases). This CDR3 has 12 amino acids. V was trimmed by 5 bases and J by 4 bases, leaving 9 bases between them. Germline CDR1 reads MDHEN; CDR2 reads SYDVKM. In DNA, the CDR3 is TGTGCCAGCAGTGAAGGGAGATACGAGCAGTACGTC. This sequence encodes CASSEGRYEQYV.

The rearrangement joins TRBV27 to TRBJ1-6; TRBD1 matches at 7 bases. The CDR3 runs to 17 residues. The germline V gene encodes CDR1 MNHEY and CDR2 SMNVEV (reference sequence). V gave up 6 bases and J gave up 4 bases; unmatched junction bases: 12. The CDR3 reads CASRYSTGAIYNSPLHF. Written as DNA, the CDR3 is TGTGCCAGCAGATATAGTACAGGGGCCATATATAATTCACCCCTCCACTTT.

The rearrangement uses TRBV19 and TRBJ2-2; 10 bases align to TRBD2. The CDR3 covers 16 residues. CDR1 and CDR2 from the germline V gene are LNHDA and SQIVND (reference sequence). With V trimmed by 3 bases and J by 7 bases, 8 bases remained unmatched. In DNA form, the CDR3 reads TGTGCCAGTAGTATCTCGGCTAGCGGGAGATACGGGGAGCTGTTTTTT. Its protein is CASSISASGRYGELFF. Complete variable domain (other parts from reference TRBV19 and TRBJ2-2): DGGITQSPKYLFRKEGQNVTLSCEQNLNHDAMYWYRQDPGQGLRLIYYSQIVNDFQKGDIAEGYSVSREKKESFPLTVTSAQKNPTAFYLCASSISASGRYGELFFGEGSRLTVL.

The chain is built from TRBV28 and TRBJ2-5; 7 bases align to TRBD1. CDR1 and CDR2 (germline): MDHEN, SYDVKM. Trimming at V came to 5 bases and at J to 2 bases, leaving 11 bases not matched to a gene. CDR3 size: 16 residues. The DNA for the CDR3 is TGTGCCAGCAGTCCCTTGTTAGGACAGGAGCAAGAGACCCAGTACTTC. Its translation: CASSPLLGQEQETQYF.

The chain joins TRBV19 to TRBJ2-5, with D possibly being TRBD2 (5 bases). This CDR3 contains 15 residues. The V gene's germline CDR1 is LNHDA and CDR2 SQIVND (reference sequence). With 4 bases removed from V and 2 bases from J, the gap between germline ends came to 14 bases. CDR3 loop: CASSTRGGGQETQYF. The CDR3 coding sequence is TGTGCCAGTAGTACCCGTGGCGGCGGGCAAGAGACCCAGTACTTC.

This chain uses TRBV27 with TRBJ1-1; 7 bases are shared with TRBD1. Unmatched junction bases numbered 8, after V lost 3 bases and J lost 4 bases. CDR3 length: 15 amino acids. CDR1 MNHEY and CDR2 SMNVEV come from the germline V gene (reference sequence). CDR3 nucleotide sequence: TGTGCCAGCAGTTTCAGACAGGGAGAGGTCACTGAAGCTTTCTTT. The encoded protein is CASSFRQGEVTEAFF.

This chain links TRBV7-9 with TRBJ2-3; TRBD1 matches at 7 bases. With 4 bases clipped from V and 2 bases from J, the junction kept 6 bases outside the gene matches. The CDR3 contains 15 residues. CDR1 SEHNR and CDR2 FQNEAQ come from the germline V gene (reference sequence). CDR3 DNA sequence: TGTGCCAGCAGCTCCCCGGGACAGCTCACAGATACGCAGTATTTT. Encoded protein: CASSSPGQLTDTQYF.

The gene calls are TRBV5-6 and TRBJ2-7, with 9 bases lining up with TRBD1. Germline CDR1 SGHDT, CDR2 YYEEEE. This CDR3 region has 15 residues. V was pared by 3 bases and J by 0 bases, with 4 bases of the junction left unmatched. The CDR3: CASSYWDRDSYEQYF. The CDR3 DNA reads as TGTGCCAGCAGCTACTGGGACAGGGACTCCTACGAGCAGTACTTC.

The V and J genes are TRBV7-8 and TRBJ2-3; weak D call: TRBD1 (6 bases). V lost 4 bases and J 6 bases, leaving 20 bases between the germline ends. Germline V gene sequence: CDR1 SGHVS, CDR2 FQNEAQ. CDR3 size: 16 residues. DNA of the CDR3: TGTGCCAGCAGCTCCGAGGGACACACTCCCCGCGATACGCAGTATTTT. Amino acids: CASSSEGHTPRDTQYF.

As concerns this clone: The same CDR3 is also encoded by other DNA sequences in this sample. The chain joins TRBV18 to TRBJ1-1; 8 bases match TRBD1. Germline V gene data show CDR1 as KGHSH and CDR2 as LQKENI. This CDR3 comprises 14 residues. V dropped 4 bases and J dropped 1; count of bases not matched to a gene: 2. The chain's CDR3 is CASSLQGENTEAFF. In DNA, the CDR3 is TGTGCCAGCTCACTACAGGGGGAGAACACTGAAGCTTTCTTT.

J is TRBJ1-1 and V is TRBV7-2; D is unclear. V was pared by 6 bases and J by 6 bases, with 14 bases between. The V gene's germline CDR1 is SGHTA and CDR2 FQGNSA. The length of the CDR3 is 13 residues. In DNA, the CDR3 is TGTGCCAGCAGGCCTAATCCCTCCCCTGAAGCTTTCTTT. This translates into CASRPNPSPEAFF.

V gene TRBV19 combines with J gene TRBJ2-1; TRBD2 is a possible D gene (6 bases). Between the trimmed V and J ends, which lost 3 bases and 7 bases, there was a span of 13 bases. The CDR3 has 14 residues. CDR1 and CDR2 from the germline V gene are LNHDA and SQIVND (reference sequence). The CDR3 DNA reads TGTGCCAGTAGTATCGTAGGTGGGAGGAATGAGCAGTTCTTC. This sequence encodes CASSIVGGRNEQFF. The full variable domain, rest sourced from reference TRBV19 and TRBJ2-1, is DGGITQSPKYLFRKEGQNVTLSCEQNLNHDAMYWYRQDPGQGLRLIYYSQIVNDFQKGDIAEGYSVSREKKESFPLTVTSAQKNPTAFYLCASSIVGGRNEQFFGPGTRLTVL.

Comment on this clone: The same CDR3 arises from other DNA sequences in this sample as well. The rearrangement uses TRBV7-2 and TRBJ2-1; D gene unclear. Looked up from germline, CDR1 is SGHTA and CDR2 is FQGNSA. This CDR3 has 12 amino acids. Trimming pared 0 bases from V and 7 bases from J, leaving 4 bases between. This chain's CDR3 is CASSLARNEQFF. The CDR3 region has the DNA TGTGCCAGCAGCTTAGCGCGGAATGAGCAGTTCTTC.

This chain connects TRBV6-1 to TRBJ1-3; D gene uncertain. The CDR3 has 16 amino acids. Germline V lookup: CDR1 MNHNS, CDR2 SASEGT. V lost 3 bases and J 0 bases, leaving 12 bases between the germline ends. The CDR3 reads CASSEREYLSGNTIYF. The CDR3 nucleotides are TGTGCCAGCAGTGAGCGGGAATACCTCTCTGGAAACACCATATATTTT.

The rearrangement joins TRBV6-1 to TRBJ2-7; 11 bases map to TRBD1. V dropped 4 bases and J dropped 1; count of bases not matched to a gene: 12. CDR1 is MNHNS and CDR2 is SASEGT in the germline V gene. The CDR3 length is 18 residues. CDR3 loop: CASSAGGHGTGGSYEQYF. The DNA of the CDR3 is TGTGCCAGCAGTGCGGGGGGGCACGGGACAGGGGGTTCCTACGAGCAGTACTTC.

The chain combines TRBV18 with TRBJ1-4; TRBD1 agrees at 8 bases. Germline V gene lookup returns CDR1 KGHSH and CDR2 LQKENI. The J segment lost 13 bases and the V segment lost 5 bases, leaving 9 bases of the junction unmatched. This CDR3 comprises 13 residues. DNA of the CDR3: TGTGCCAGCTCAACGGACAGGGTGGACAGACTGTTTTTT. Residues: CASSTDRVDRLFF.

The CDR3 bases are TGTGCCAGCAGCTCTAGCGGGGGGGCCTGGTATGAGCAGTTCTTC. Amino acid sequence: CASSSSGGAWYEQFF. The V gene is TRBV9, the J gene TRBJ2-1; 12 bases match TRBD2. J lost 8 bases, V lost 4 bases, and 7 bases had no gene match. Germline V gene lookup returns CDR1 SGDLS and CDR2 YYNGEE. This CDR3 has 15 amino acids.

This chain connects TRBV5-1 to TRBJ2-1, with 7 nucleotides matching TRBD1. The CDR3 loop spans 12 amino acids. In germline, CDR1 is SGHRS, CDR2 YFSETQ. V lost 4 bases and J lost 14; bases outside the gene matches: 9. Written as DNA, the CDR3 is TGCGCCAGCAGCGCCGGACAGGTCCGTGAGTTCTTC. Protein product: CASSAGQVREFF.

The chain links TRBV5-1 to TRBJ1-2; D possibly corresponds to TRBD1 (6 bases). From germline, CDR1 is SGHRS and CDR2 YFSETQ. CDR3 length equals 15 residues. Between the trimmed V and J ends, which lost 0 bases and 0 bases, there was a span of 9 bases. This chain's CDR3 is CASSLGGGSNYGYTF. CDR3 nucleotides: TGCGCCAGCAGCTTGGGAGGGGGATCTAACTATGGCTACACCTTC.

This clone has just one count. The CDR3 DNA follows: TGTGCCTGGCGCCCAGGGTGGACTGAAGCTTTCTTT. It translates to CAWRPGWTEAFF. This rearrangement joins TRBV30 to TRBJ1-1, with TRBD1 as a possible D gene (5 bases). The CDR3 contains 12 residues. Germline V gene lookup returns CDR1 GTSNPN and CDR2 SVGIG (reference sequence). Between the trimmed V and J ends, which lost 5 bases and 5 bases, there was a span of 12 bases.

This rearrangement joins TRBV7-8 to TRBJ2-2, with unresolved D. The CDR3 totals 18 residues. In germline, CDR1 is SGHVS, CDR2 FQNEAQ. Deletions cut 1 base from V and 6 bases from J, with 21 bases between. The CDR3 DNA reads TGTGCCAGCAGCTTAGTTTTGTCTCAAATCTCAACACCCGGGGAGCTGTTTTTT. Translation gives CASSLVLSQISTPGELFF.

A remark on this clone: A read error may account for a junction end that differs from germline. The gene calls are TRBV4-1 and TRBJ1-3; TRBD1 might be the D (6 bases). Germline loops: CDR1 MGHRA, CDR2 YSYEKL. The CDR3 contains 12 residues. CDR3 sequence reads: CASSQGGGGASF. For the CDR3, the DNA is TGCGCCAGCAGCCAAGGGGGCGGGGGCGCAAGTTTT.

The rearrangement uses TRBV7-6 and TRBJ1-6; no reliable D call. The germline V gene has CDR1 SGHVS and CDR2 FNYEAQ. The CDR3 runs to 14 residues. V was pared by 1 base and J by 3 bases, with 4 bases between. DNA for the CDR3: TGTGCCAGCAGCTTAGACGGCTATAATTCACCCCTCCACTTT. This sequence encodes CASSLDGYNSPLHF.

This clone was detected only once. The rearrangement joins TRBV19 to TRBJ1-2, with D perhaps matching TRBD1 (6 bases). Trimming pared 3 bases from V and 7 bases from J, leaving 18 bases between. The CDR3 sequence is 15 residues long. CDR1 and CDR2 from the germline V gene are LNHDA and SQIVND (reference sequence). CDR3 region: CASSIPTGFPLGYTF. The CDR3 DNA is TGTGCCAGTAGTATCCCAACAGGGTTTCCCCTTGGCTACACCTTC.

This chain connects TRBV6-1 to TRBJ2-2; 7 bases map to TRBD1. This CDR3 is 15 amino acids long. V was clipped by 11 bases and J by 4 bases; unmatched bases: 13. Germline V lookup: CDR1 MNHNS, CDR2 SASEGT. DNA for the CDR3: TGTGCCGGATCTAACAGGGGTCGGCGCACCGGGGAGCTGTTTTTT. Protein product: CAGSNRGRRTGELFF.

This chain links TRBV19 with TRBJ1-2; unclear D gene. The V gene lost 4 bases and the J gene lost 8 bases, with 11 bases spanning the gap. CDR1 LNHDA and CDR2 SQIVND come from the germline V gene (reference sequence). The CDR3 totals 12 residues. The CDR3 nucleotides read TGTGCCAGTAGTAGAGCCGGGGAGGGCTACACCTTC. Amino acid sequence: CASSRAGEGYTF.